This note documents a single T cell receptor beta chain sequence. The record originates from a study of blood T cell repertoires in COVID-19. Study summary: Italy, Spain and the United States were the sources of the convalescent and acute COVID-19 samples. PBMCs, B-cell-depleted T cells, or T cells provided the cDNA or gDNA that made up the material.

Authors' data handling: Amplification of reference gene primers provided the estimated nucleated cell counts. The assay was immunoSEQ multiplex PCR, and TCRdb's table has in-frame clones only and misses some. That table supplies the V and J calls and clone size; D and trimming were determined from the DNA. This table holds about 98,000 clones, 82% found once. This clonotype originated in a man aged 65 to 79 with active or convalescent COVID-19. Sequencing was carried out using peripheral blood.

Here the CDR3 DNA reads TGTGCCACCAGTGATTCCGGGACAGCTAAAGAGACCCAGTACTTC. It translates to CATSDSGTAKETQYF. The chain carries TRBV24-1 and TRBJ2-5, with TRBD1 identical over 7 bases. The ends lost 2 bases at V and 3 bases at J; junction bases unmatched: 5. The V gene's germline CDR1 is KGHDR and CDR2 SFDVKD. The CDR3 contains 15 residues.